This T cell receptor beta chain was profiled in a study of T-cell reconstitution after alpha-beta-depleted transplantation in children. The study, taken as a whole, reports: At day 60, the high TCRbeta diversity found in some patients originated from recipient T cells and thymic progenitors that had survived. The study reportedly traced alpha-beta T cells about two months after transplant to several hundred expanded graft clones. One year post-transplant, T-cell counts and diversity were largely derived from T cells produced anew.

This clonotype was observed a single time. Its antigen is undetermined. V shed 11 bases and J shed 16 bases, with 24 bases lying between them. The CDR3 loop spans 13 amino acids. CDR1 and CDR2 from the germline V gene are LGHDT and YNNKEL (reference sequence). Unique molecular identifiers were used in preparing the TCRbeta library. TCRdb processed the PCR reads anew with MiXCR; each CDR3 protein has one entry. The table lists nearly 200,000 distinct CDR3 sequences, 6.3% of them singletons, with around 4.4% in the top ten. The sequencing here drew on PBMCs, taken before TCRalphabeta/CD19-depleted stem cell transplant. The chain recombines TRBV3-1 with TRBJ1-6; no definite D call. This sequence originates from a girl younger than two with combined immunodeficiency, due to receive a stem cell transplant. The CDR3 reads CACCQGGSRELHF. CDR3 in DNA: TGTGCCTGCTGCCAAGGCGGCAGTAGGGAACTCCACTTT.